Following are 9 T cell receptor beta chains from one sample sequenced in a study of Ad26.COV2.S vaccination and SARS-CoV-2 variants. The data were produced by immunoSEQ multiplex PCR, yet TCRdb's version contains in-frame clones alone and is incomplete. The sample has a few hundred thousand clones; more than 80% are singletons. Treatment denoted: around 19 received Ad26.COV2.S at low or high dose, single or two shots; a few received placebo; per-sample allocation not given. Samples came from day 63 after the first vaccine or placebo injection. Sequenced material: peripheral blood, taken in a trial of Ad26.COV2.S vaccine versus placebo. The receptors were sampled from a person between 18 and 65 years old who received the Ad26.COV2.S COVID-19 vaccine or a placebo.

Here the CDR3 reads CASSTRDSTNEKLFF. In DNA form, the CDR3 reads TGTGCCAGCAGCACCCGGGACAGCACAAATGAAAAACTGTTTTTT. The chain is built from TRBV7-9 and TRBJ1-4, with 7 bases fitting TRBD1. The V and J ends lost 5 bases and 5 bases, in that order; junction bases with no gene match: 8. This CDR3 contains 15 residues. Germline V gene lookup returns CDR1 SEHNR and CDR2 FQNEAQ (reference sequence).

V gene TRBV6-6 combines with J gene TRBJ2-7; the D is unclear. Trimming pared 5 bases from V and 9 bases from J, leaving 14 bases between. The CDR3 totals 12 residues. CDR1 is MNHNY and CDR2 is SVGAGI in the germline V gene (reference sequence). CDR3 loop: CASSPTNDGQYF. In DNA, the CDR3 is TGTGCCAGCAGTCCGACCAATGACGGGCAGTACTTC.

The chain links TRBV9 to TRBJ1-4; unclear D gene. Germline V gives CDR1 SGDLS, CDR2 YYNGEE. V dropped 0 bases and J dropped 3 bases, with 12 bases sitting between them. The CDR3 totals 16 residues. The CDR3 region is CASSVGPRSSNEKLFF. CDR3 sequence (DNA): TGTGCCAGCAGCGTAGGGCCCAGGAGTTCTAATGAAAAACTGTTTTTT.

The rearrangement uses TRBV11-2 and TRBJ1-1; 7 bases align to TRBD1. V lost 1 base to trimming and J lost 4 bases; unmatched junction nucleotides: 6. The CDR3 runs 15 residues. Per germline, CDR1 SGHAT and CDR2 FQNNGV. CDR3 amino acids: CASSLVPGGRTEAFF. The CDR3 nucleotides read TGTGCCAGCAGCTTAGTCCCAGGGGGGCGCACTGAAGCTTTCTTT.

The chain joins TRBV18 to TRBJ2-3, with TRBD2 matching over 10 bases. The germline CDR1 and CDR2 sequences are KGHSH and LQKENI. The CDR3 runs 16 residues. The J segment lost 4 bases and the V segment lost 3 bases, leaving 7 bases of the junction unmatched. The CDR3 DNA reads as TGTGCCAGCTCACCTCGCTCCCTAGCGGGGGCAGATACGCAGTATTTT. It is translated as CASSPRSLAGADTQYF.

V and J are TRBV11-3 and TRBJ1-2, with D possibly TRBD1 on 6 matching bases. CDR1 and CDR2 (germline): SGHNT, YENEEA. The CDR3 is made up of 15 amino acids. V lost 5 bases and J lost 4, with 17 bases in between. This CDR3 reads CASSAPGGPIYGYTF. The CDR3 region has the DNA TGTGCCAGCAGCGCACCCGGGGGGCCAATCTATGGCTACACCTTC.

J is TRBJ1-6 and V is TRBV6-5; perhaps TRBD1 as D (5 bases). V lost 0 bases, J lost 5 bases, and 8 bases lay in between. The CDR3 extends over 15 amino acids. Germline lookup yields CDR1 MNHEY and CDR2 SVGAGI. This CDR3 reads CASSYSVGDNSPLHF. The CDR3 nucleotides read TGTGCCAGCAGTTACTCGGTGGGGGATAATTCACCCCTCCACTTT.

J is TRBJ1-2 and V is TRBV3-1 (or the pseudogene TRBV3-2), with TRBD1 identical over 8 bases. V gave up 0 bases and J gave up 4 bases; unmatched junction bases: 7. Germline values: CDR1 LGHDT, CDR2 YNNKEL (reference sequence). The CDR3 has 16 amino acids. The CDR3 here is CASSQEWTGTAYGYTF. CDR3 DNA sequence: TGTGCCAGCAGCCAAGAGTGGACAGGGACCGCCTATGGCTACACCTTC.

The chain has TRBV11-3 and TRBJ2-1; tentative D call: TRBD2 (7 bases). Germline V gives CDR1 SGHNT, CDR2 YENEEA. CDR3 size: 14 residues. The germline V and J ends were trimmed by 5 bases and 6 bases, with 14 bases remaining between them. The CDR3 bases are TGTGCCAGCAGCCCAGGCGGGGGCTCCAATGAGCAGTTCTTC. It translates to CASSPGGGSNEQFF.